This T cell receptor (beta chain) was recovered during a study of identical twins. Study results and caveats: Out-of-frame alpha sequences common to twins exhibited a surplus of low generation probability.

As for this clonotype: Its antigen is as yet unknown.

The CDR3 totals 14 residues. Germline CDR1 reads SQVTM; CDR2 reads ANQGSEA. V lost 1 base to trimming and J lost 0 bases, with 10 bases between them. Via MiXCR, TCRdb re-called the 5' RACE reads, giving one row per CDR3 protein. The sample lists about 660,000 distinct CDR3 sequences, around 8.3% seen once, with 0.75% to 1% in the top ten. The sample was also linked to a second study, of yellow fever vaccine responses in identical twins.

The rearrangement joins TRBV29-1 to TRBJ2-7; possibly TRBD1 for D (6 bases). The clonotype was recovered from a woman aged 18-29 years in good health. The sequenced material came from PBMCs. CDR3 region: CSVEGQDPSYEQYF. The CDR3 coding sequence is TGCAGCGTTGAAGGACAGGATCCCTCCTACGAGCAGTACTTC.